Reported below is one TCR beta chain. Its antigen is currently unknown. The source of the sample is a study of CD8 T cells in ankylosing spondylitis. Overall study results and limits: Seemingly characteristic of ankylosing spondylitis blood was a TCR beta motif consisting of several highly homologous variants.

TCRdb independently ran MiXCR on the 5' RACE reads; one entry per CDR3 protein. The sample includes around 440,000 distinct CDR3 sequences, 15% to 20% of them seen just once. Sample: blood, either unsorted or a sorted T cell fraction (not recorded which). This clonotype originated in a male donor with ankylosing spondylitis.

CDR3 sequence: CAWSTGPNYGYTF. The CDR3 bases are TGTGCCTGGAGTACAGGGCCTAACTATGGCTACACCTTC. The chain links TRBV30 to TRBJ1-2; the D gene is possibly TRBD1 (6 bases). Deletions cut 2 bases from V and 0 bases from J, with 7 bases between. This CDR3 has 13 amino acids. Germline assignment: CDR1 GTSNPN and CDR2 SVGIG (reference sequence).